This T cell receptor (beta chain) was observed in a study of a mutant IDH1 vaccine in newly diagnosed glioma. Study-wide background: Each patient was administered eight vaccinations, scheduled in weeks 1, 3, 5, 7, 11, 15, 19 and 23. Patients under treatment included approximately 62% males and approximately 38% females and had a mean age of about 37 years.

V was cut by 3 bases and J by 4 bases, with 13 bases left in between. The CDR3 loop spans 15 amino acids. In germline, CDR1 is SGHVS, CDR2 FNYEAQ. The protocol was immunoSEQ multiplex PCR, while the TCRdb copy is restricted to in-frame clones and leaves out a portion. The sample consists of about 65,000 clones, approximately 85% of them appearing once. Time point specified: week 23, last vaccination. Each dose delivered 300 ug of mutant IDH1 20-mer peptide subcutaneously with imiquimod. On this clone itself: Its antigen remains unidentified.

Sequencing was performed on PBMCs, taken from a glioma patient whose treatment included an IDH1 peptide vaccine. The receptor was derived from a man aged 30-40 years with glioma. The rearrangement joins TRBV7-6 to TRBJ2-1; D is possibly TRBD1 (7 bases). This chain's CDR3 is CASSLGGQPYNEQFF. The CDR3 DNA follows: TGTGCCAGCAGCTTGGGGGGACAGCCATACAATGAGCAGTTCTTC.